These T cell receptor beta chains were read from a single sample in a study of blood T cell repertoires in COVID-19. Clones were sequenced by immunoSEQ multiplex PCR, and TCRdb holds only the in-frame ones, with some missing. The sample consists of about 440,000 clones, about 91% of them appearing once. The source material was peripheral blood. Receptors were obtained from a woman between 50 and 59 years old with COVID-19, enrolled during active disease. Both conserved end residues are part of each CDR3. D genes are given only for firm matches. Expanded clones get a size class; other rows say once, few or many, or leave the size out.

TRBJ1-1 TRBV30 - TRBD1 TGTGCCGAGGGGACAGGGAGAACTGAAGCTTTCTTT CAEGTGRTEAFF
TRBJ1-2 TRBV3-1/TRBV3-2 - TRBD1 TGTGCCAGCAAACAGGGGGGAAGCGGCTACACCTTC CASKQGGSGYTF
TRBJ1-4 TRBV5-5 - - TGTGCCAGCATGATCGGAGGGCGCAATGAAAAACTGTTTTTT CASMIGGRNEKLFF
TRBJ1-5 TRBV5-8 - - TGTGCCAGCAGCTTGCGGGGTACGAATCAGCCCCAGCATTTT CASSLRGTNQPQHF
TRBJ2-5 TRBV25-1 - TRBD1 TGTGCCAGCAGTGATGTCTGGGGGACAGGCCAAGAGACCCAGTACTTC CASSDVWGTGQETQYF
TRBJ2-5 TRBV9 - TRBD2 TGTGCCAGCAGCGTAGGAACTAGCGGGGGGCAGGAAGAGACCCAGTACTTC CASSVGTSGGQEETQYF
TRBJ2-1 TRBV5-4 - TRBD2 TGTGCCAGCAGCTTCCGGACTAGCGGGGGGACCTCCTACAATGAGCAGTTCTTC CASSFRTSGGTSYNEQFF
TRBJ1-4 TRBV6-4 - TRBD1 TGTGCCAGCAGCGCCGATCCGGGACAGGGGATTGAAAAACTGTTTTTT CASSADPGQGIEKLFF
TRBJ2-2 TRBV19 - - TGTGCCAGTAGTCCATTTGGGCGACGGACCGGGGAGCTGTTTTTT CASSPFGRRTGELFF
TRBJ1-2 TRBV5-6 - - TGTGCCAGCAGCTTTTTACGCGGAGTCACTAACTATGGCTACACCTTC CASSFLRGVTNYGYTF
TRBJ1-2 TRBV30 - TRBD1 TGTGCCTGGAGTGTCAGGGGGGAAGGCTACACCTTC CAWSVRGEGYTF
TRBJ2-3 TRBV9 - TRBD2 TGTGCCAGCAGCGGCCTAGCGGGGGGGCCGGTAGATACGCAGTATTTT CASSGLAGGPVDTQYF
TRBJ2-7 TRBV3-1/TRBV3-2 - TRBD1 TGTGCCAGCAGCCAAGAGGCAGGGGGTAGCTACGAGCAGTACTTC CASSQEAGGSYEQYF
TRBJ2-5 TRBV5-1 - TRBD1 TGCGCCAGCAGCGGATCTTGGACAGGTGAAGAGGCCCAGTACTTC CASSGSWTGEEAQYF
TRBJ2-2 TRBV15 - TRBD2 TGTGCCACGGGGTCATACGGGAGGCACCCGAACACCGGGGAGCTGTTTTTT CATGSYGRHPNTGELFF
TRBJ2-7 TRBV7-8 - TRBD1 TGTGCCAGCAGCTTAGGGACAGGCTCCTACGAGCAGTACTTC CASSLGTGSYEQYF
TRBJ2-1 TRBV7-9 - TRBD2 TGTGCCACCCAAGAGCGGGATATCGATGAGCAGTTCTTC CATQERDIDEQFF
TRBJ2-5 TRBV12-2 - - TGTGCAAGTCGCTCCCGTTACCCAGGGAAAGATAAAGAGACCCAGTACTTC CASRSRYPGKDKETQYF
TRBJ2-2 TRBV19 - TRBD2 TGTGCCAGTAGTATTAGCGGGGGAGACACCGGGGAGCTGTTTTTT CASSISGGDTGELFF
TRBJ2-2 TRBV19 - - TGTGCCAGTAGTATCGGACCGACGGAGGACACCGGGGAGCTGTTTTTT CASSIGPTEDTGELFF
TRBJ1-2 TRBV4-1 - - TGCGCCAGCAGCCAAGCCGACGGGGTGAACTATGGCTACACCTTC CASSQADGVNYGYTF
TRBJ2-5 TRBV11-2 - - TGTGCCAGCAGCCCAAATCAGGGGCGGGAGACCCAGTACTTC CASSPNQGRETQYF
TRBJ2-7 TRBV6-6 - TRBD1 TGTGCCAGCAGGGACAGGAAAGAAACCTACGAGCAGTACTTC CASRDRKETYEQYF
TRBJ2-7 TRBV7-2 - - TGTGCCAGCAGCTTAGGGGGCCAGGGCATTTCCCACTACGAGCAGTACTTC CASSLGGQGISHYEQYF
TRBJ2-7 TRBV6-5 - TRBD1 TGTGCCAGCATTAGGGACAGCTCCTACGAGCAGTACTTC CASIRDSSYEQYF
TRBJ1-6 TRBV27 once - TGTGCCAGCAGTTTTGGCGGCTTCGATAATTCACCCCTCCACTTT CASSFGGFDNSPLHF
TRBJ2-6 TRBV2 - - TGTGCCAGCAGTGGACGGGAAACTGGGGCCAACGTCCTGACTTTC CASSGRETGANVLTF
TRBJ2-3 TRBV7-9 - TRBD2 TGTGCCAGCAGCCGGAGAACTAGCGGCGCAGATACGCAGTATTTT CASSRRTSGADTQYF
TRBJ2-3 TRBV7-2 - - TGTGCCAGCAGCTTAATAGGCGGGGGCCCAAATACGCAGTATTTT CASSLIGGGPNTQYF
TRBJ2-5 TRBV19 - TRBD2 TGTGCCAGTAGTCCGGGGGGCCAAGAGACCCAGTACTTC CASSPGGQETQYF
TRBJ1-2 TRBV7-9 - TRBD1 TGTGCCAGCAGCTTGGAGACAGGGGGCTTTCCGCGCTACACCTTC CASSLETGGFPRYTF
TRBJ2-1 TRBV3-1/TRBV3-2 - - TGTGCCAGCAGCCAAGTGACGGGGGATGGGGAGCAGTTCTTC CASSQVTGDGEQFF
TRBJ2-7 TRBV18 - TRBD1 TGTGCCAGCTCACCTCGTCGTATGACAGGGTCCTACGAGCAGTACTTC CASSPRRMTGSYEQYF
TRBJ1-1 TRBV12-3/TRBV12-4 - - TGTGCCAGCAGTTTAGACCCCGGGGCTGAAGCTTTCTTT CASSLDPGAEAFF
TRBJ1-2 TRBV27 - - TGTGCCAGTCGGGCCGGGACTTTCAACTATGGCTACACCTTC CASRAGTFNYGYTF
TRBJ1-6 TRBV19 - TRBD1 TGTGCCAGTAGTGAATCAGGGGGCTGGAATTCACCCCTCCACTTT CASSESGGWNSPLHF
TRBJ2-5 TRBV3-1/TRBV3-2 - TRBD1 TGTGCCAGCCTAGCAGCCCTGACAGGGGAGACCCAGTACTTC CASLAALTGETQYF
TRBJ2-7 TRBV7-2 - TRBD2 TGTGCCAGCAGCCCTAGCGGGGGGCCTTACGAGCAGTACTTC CASSPSGGPYEQYF
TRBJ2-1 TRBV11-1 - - TGTGCCAGCAGGCGAGAGGGTCGAGGTGAGCAGTTCTTC CASRREGRGEQFF
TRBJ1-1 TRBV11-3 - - TGTGCCAGCAGCTTCGACAGGTACACTGAAGCTTTCTTT CASSFDRYTEAFF
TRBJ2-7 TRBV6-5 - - TGTGCCACCCAAGGTTTAGGAGAGGGGGCCTACGAGCAGTACTTC CATQGLGEGAYEQYF
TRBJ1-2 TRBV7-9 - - TGTGCCAGCAGCTTCACAGGGTTGGGCTATGGCTACACCTTC CASSFTGLGYGYTF
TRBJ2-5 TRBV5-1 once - TGCGCCAGCAGCTTGGATGGCAGAAAAGAGACCCAGTACTTC CASSLDGRKETQYF
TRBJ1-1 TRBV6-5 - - TGTGCCAGCAGCCCCACAGTGAACACTGAAGCTTTCTTT CASSPTVNTEAFF
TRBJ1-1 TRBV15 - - TGTGCCACCAGCAGAGATCGTAGTCGCTACACTGAAGCTTTCTTT CATSRDRSRYTEAFF
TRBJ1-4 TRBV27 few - TGTGCCAGCATCCAGTCTACAGGGAAGGCTAATGAAAAACTGTTTTTT CASIQSTGKANEKLFF
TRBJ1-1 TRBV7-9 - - TGTGCCAGCATCTCCACGGTGGACACCGAAGCTTTCTTT CASISTVDTEAFF
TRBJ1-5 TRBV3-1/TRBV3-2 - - TGTGCCAGCAGCCACCTTAATAGCAATCAGCCCCAGCATTTT CASSHLNSNQPQHF
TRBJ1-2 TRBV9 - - TGTGCCAGCACCCTGGGGGGGGCCCAGGGAGGCTACACCTTC CASTLGGAQGGYTF
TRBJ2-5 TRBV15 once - TGTGCCACCAGCAGAGATAGGGGATTCCAAGAGACCCAGTACTTC CATSRDRGFQETQYF